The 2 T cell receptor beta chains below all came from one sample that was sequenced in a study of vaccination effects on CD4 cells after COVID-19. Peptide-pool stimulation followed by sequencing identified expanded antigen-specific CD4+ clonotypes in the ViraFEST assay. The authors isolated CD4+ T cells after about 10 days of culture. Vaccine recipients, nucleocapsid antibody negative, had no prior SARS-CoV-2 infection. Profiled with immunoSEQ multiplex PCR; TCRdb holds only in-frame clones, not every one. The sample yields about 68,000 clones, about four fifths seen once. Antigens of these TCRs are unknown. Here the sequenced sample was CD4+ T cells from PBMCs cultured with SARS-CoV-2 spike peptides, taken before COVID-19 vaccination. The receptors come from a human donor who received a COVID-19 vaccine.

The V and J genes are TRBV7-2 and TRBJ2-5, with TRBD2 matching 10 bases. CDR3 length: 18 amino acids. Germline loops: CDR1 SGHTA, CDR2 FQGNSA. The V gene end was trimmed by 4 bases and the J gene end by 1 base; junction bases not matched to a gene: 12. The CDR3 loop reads CASSSYSGGTLGQETQYF. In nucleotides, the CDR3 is TGTGCCAGCAGCTCGTATAGCGGGGGGACCCTCGGCCAAGAGACCCAGTACTTC.

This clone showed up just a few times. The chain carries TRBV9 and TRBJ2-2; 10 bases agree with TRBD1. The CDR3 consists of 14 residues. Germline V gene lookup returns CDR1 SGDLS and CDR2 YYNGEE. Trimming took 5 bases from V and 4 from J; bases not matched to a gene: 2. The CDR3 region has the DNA TGTGCCAGCAGACGGACAGGGGGCACCGGGGAGCTGTTTTTT. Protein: CASRRTGGTGELFF. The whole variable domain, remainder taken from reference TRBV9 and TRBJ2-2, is DSGVTQTPKHLITATGQRVTLRCSPRSGDLSVYWYQQSLDQGLQFLIQYYNGEERAKGNILERFSAQQFPDLHSELNLSSLELGDSALYFCASRRTGGTGELFFGEGSRLTVL.